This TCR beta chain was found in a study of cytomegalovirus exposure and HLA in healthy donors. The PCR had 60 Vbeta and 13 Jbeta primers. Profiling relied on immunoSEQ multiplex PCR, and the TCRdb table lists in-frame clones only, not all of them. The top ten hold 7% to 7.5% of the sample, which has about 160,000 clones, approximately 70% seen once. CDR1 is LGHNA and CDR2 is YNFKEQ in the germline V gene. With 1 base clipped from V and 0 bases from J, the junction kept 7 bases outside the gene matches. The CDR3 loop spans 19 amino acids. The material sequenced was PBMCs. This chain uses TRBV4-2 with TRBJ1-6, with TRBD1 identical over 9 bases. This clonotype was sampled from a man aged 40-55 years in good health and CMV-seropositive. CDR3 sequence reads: CASSQAGTGTRSYNSPLHF. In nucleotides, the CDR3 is TGTGCCAGCAGCCAAGCCGGGACAGGGACTCGCTCCTATAATTCACCCCTCCACTTT.